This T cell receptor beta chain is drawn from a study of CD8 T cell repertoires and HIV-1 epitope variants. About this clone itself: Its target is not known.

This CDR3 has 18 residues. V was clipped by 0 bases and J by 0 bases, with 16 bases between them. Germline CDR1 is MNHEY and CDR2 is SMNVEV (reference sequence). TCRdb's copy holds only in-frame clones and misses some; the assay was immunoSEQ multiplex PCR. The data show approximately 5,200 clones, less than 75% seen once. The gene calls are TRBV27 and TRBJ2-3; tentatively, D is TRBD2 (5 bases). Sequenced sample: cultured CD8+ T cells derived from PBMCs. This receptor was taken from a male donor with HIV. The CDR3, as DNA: TGTGCCAGCAGTTTATCGATCACAGACTACACTAGCACAGATACGCAGTATTTT. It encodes CASSLSITDYTSTDTQYF.